A selection of T cell receptor beta chains follows, all from one sample in a study of identical twins. TCRdb reanalysed the 5' RACE reads using MiXCR and keeps one entry per CDR3 protein. The profile shows a few hundred thousand distinct CDR3 sequences, roughly 13% of them singletons. The sample also formed part of further work on yellow fever vaccine responses in identical twins.

Sequenced: memory (CD45RO+) T cells sorted from blood. All receptors derive from a woman aged 18-29 years in good health. Each CDR3 is given with its conserved first and last residue. A D gene is named only where the DNA matches it firmly. A row's size may be missing; if present it is once, few, many or a size class.

cdr3_length j_call v_call clone_size d_call cdr3_nt cdr3_aa
18 TRBJ2-6 TRBV18 . . TGTGCCAGCTCACCAACAGGCAGTTTTTCCTCTGGGGCCAACGTCCTGACTTTC CASSPTGSFSSGANVLTF
16 TRBJ1-5 TRBV20-1 . TRBD1 TGCAGTGCTGGGGACAGGGGTGTGGGAAGCAATCAGCCCCAGCATTTT CSAGDRGVGSNQPQHF
14 TRBJ2-7 TRBV29-1 . TRBD2 TGCAGCGTCACCGGGACTAGCGCCCCCTACGAGCAGTACTTC CSVTGTSAPYEQYF
17 TRBJ2-5 TRBV6-2/TRBV6-3 . . TGTGCCAGCAGTTACTCGCCACAGACTAGGCGTTGGGAGACCCAGTACTTC CASSYSPQTRRWETQYF
13 TRBJ1-4 TRBV3-1 . . TGTGCCAGCAGCCAAGGAGCAGGGGTAAAACTGTTTTTT CASSQGAGVKLFF
13 TRBJ2-7 TRBV18 few . TGTGCCAGCTCCGGGTCAGGGAGGTACGAGCAGTACTTC CASSGSGRYEQYF
13 TRBJ2-7 TRBV12-3/TRBV12-4 few . TGTGCCAGCAGTTTAACCAATTTATACGAGCAGTACTTC CASSLTNLYEQYF
17 TRBJ2-5 TRBV4-2 . TRBD2 TGTGCCAGCAGCCAAGATGGGGGCGGGGGGGCCGCGGAGACCCAGTACTTC CASSQDGGGGAAETQYF
12 TRBJ1-2 TRBV6-2/TRBV6-3 . . TGTGCCAGCAGTTCAGGACCCGCAGGCTACACCTTC CASSSGPAGYTF
14 TRBJ2-7 TRBV5-1 once TRBD2 TGCGCCAGCAGCTTCCTAGCGGGAGGGGGCGAGCAGTACTTC CASSFLAGGGEQYF
15 TRBJ2-5 TRBV20-1 few . TGCAGTGCTAATACCAACGGACTGATCCAAGAGACCCAGTACTTC CSANTNGLIQETQYF
13 TRBJ2-1 TRBV4-3 . . TGCGCCAGCAGCCAAGGCGTTGTCAATGAGCAGTTCTTC CASSQGVVNEQFF